This TCR beta chain was recorded in a study of T-cell reconstitution after alpha-beta-depleted transplantation in children. Study observations and caveats: Alpha-beta T cells about two months after transplant reportedly derived from several hundred expanded graft clones. TCRbeta diversity was high at day 60 in some patients (a result of surviving recipient T cells and thymic progenitors).

Library preparation (for TCRbeta) was performed with unique molecular identifiers. TCRdb redid the calling of the PCR reads with MiXCR, one entry per CDR3 protein. Among approximately 190,000 distinct CDR3 sequences listed, about 8.4% were seen once. This clonotype has just a few counts. What it recognizes is unknown. Trimming removed 2 bases at V and 4 bases at J, with 9 bases between. There are 14 residues in the CDR3. The source of this sequence is a male patient between 2 and 15 years old who had a stem cell transplant for acute myeloid leukemia, so the T cells may come from the graft donor. The sequencing here drew on PBMCs, mostly from graft donor cells, taken 360 days after TCRalphabeta/CD19-depleted stem cell transplant. The chain couples TRBV12-3 or TRBV12-4 to TRBJ1-5; D not resolved. CDR3 region: CASSLSGPNQPQHF. The CDR3 nucleotides are TGTGCCAGCAGTTTATCCGGACCGAATCAGCCCCAGCATTTT.